Shown below are 17 T cell receptor beta chains from a single sample sequenced in a study of blood T cell repertoires in COVID-19. The data were produced by immunoSEQ multiplex PCR, yet TCRdb's version contains in-frame clones alone and is incomplete. The data show approximately 70,000 clones, more than 75% seen once. Sequenced input: peripheral blood. The receptors were sampled from a woman in her seventies with acute or convalescent COVID-19.

The chain is built from TRBV11-3 and TRBJ2-2, with TRBD2 matching 16 bases. The V gene's germline CDR1 is SGHNT and CDR2 YENEEA. This CDR3 spans 18 amino acids. The trim removed 5 bases at V and 4 bases at J, leaving 7 bases unmatched. Written as DNA, the CDR3 is TGTGCCAGCAGCCTGGGACTAGCGGGAGGGCCTAGCACCGGGGAGCTGTTTTTT. It codes for CASSLGLAGGPSTGELFF.

The chain has TRBV30 and TRBJ1-1; D possibly corresponds to TRBD1 (5 bases). Germline V gene data show CDR1 as GTSNPN and CDR2 as SVGIG (reference sequence). V lost 3 bases, J lost 0 bases, and 8 bases lay in between. This CDR3 comprises 13 residues. The CDR3 nucleotides are TGTGCCTGGAGACGACAGATGAACACTGAAGCTTTCTTT. Translation gives CAWRRQMNTEAFF.

The chain combines TRBV6-5 with TRBJ2-3, with 10 bases matching TRBD1. Germline V gene lookup returns CDR1 MNHEY and CDR2 SVGAGI. The length of the CDR3 is 13 residues. V trimming: 6 bases; J trimming: 9 bases; junction bases outside the gene matches: 6. CDR3 in DNA: TGTGCCAGCAGGCAAGACAGGGGGCGAACGCAGTATTTT. Translated: CASRQDRGRTQYF.

V gene TRBV7-2 combines with J gene TRBJ1-4; TRBD1 aligns across 8 bases. Germline lookup yields CDR1 SGHTA and CDR2 FQGNSA. Trimming removed 5 bases from V and 12 bases from J; junction bases left unmatched: 14. The length of the CDR3 is 15 residues. The CDR3 DNA reads as TGTGCCAGCAGCCCGTCAGGGGGCGTGCCCCTAGAACTGTTTTTT. It is translated as CASSPSGGVPLELFF.

J is TRBJ2-1 and V is TRBV19; perhaps TRBD1 as D (5 bases). CDR3 length equals 15 residues. CDR1 LNHDA and CDR2 SQIVND come from the germline V gene (reference sequence). Between the trimmed V and J ends, which lost 3 bases and 0 bases, there was a span of 9 bases. The chain's CDR3 is CASSISGPSYNEQFF. The DNA of the CDR3 is TGTGCCAGTAGTATCTCAGGGCCCTCCTACAATGAGCAGTTCTTC.

In this sample, this clone turned up once. The genes are TRBV29-1 and TRBJ1-3; D is perhaps TRBD1 (5 bases). CDR3 length: 13 amino acids. CDR1 and CDR2 from the germline V gene are SQVTM and ANQGSEA. V lost 3 bases and J 4 bases, leaving 10 bases between the germline ends. The CDR3 here is CSVDQGGGNTIYF. The CDR3 DNA reads as TGCAGCGTTGATCAGGGAGGGGGAAACACCATATATTTT.

This chain uses TRBV12-3 or TRBV12-4 with TRBJ1-2; D unresolved. The CDR3 loop spans 13 amino acids. V was shortened by 2 bases and J by 3 bases, with 7 bases between the two germline ends. CDR3 nucleotide sequence: TGTGCCAGCAGTTTAAAGGCGGACTATGGCTACACCTTC. This encodes CASSLKADYGYTF.

The chain links TRBV2 to TRBJ1-4; D remains ambiguous. The CDR3 spans 14 residues. V gave up 7 bases and J gave up 5 bases, with 14 bases separating them. From germline, CDR1 is SNHLY and CDR2 FYNNEI. The CDR3 nucleotides read TGTGCCAGCAAGTTAGTACTGGAGAATGAAAAACTGTTTTTT. This codes for CASKLVLENEKLFF.

The chain links TRBV6-2 or TRBV6-3 to TRBJ2-4; D ambiguous. Trimming shortened V by 5 bases and J by 7 bases, and 15 bases separated the two germline ends. Germline V gene sequence: CDR1 MNHEY, CDR2 SVGEGT. This CDR3 contains 14 residues. This chain's CDR3 is CASSPTERPNIQYF. The CDR3 nucleotides read TGTGCCAGCAGTCCCACAGAAAGGCCGAACATTCAGTACTTC.

V is TRBV7-9 and J is TRBJ2-3, with D perhaps TRBD2 (6 bases). CDR3 length: 16 residues. V was pared by 3 bases and J by 3 bases, with 16 bases between. Germline CDR1 SEHNR, CDR2 FQNEAQ (reference sequence). This CDR3 reads CASSFAGRPATDTQYF. The CDR3 region has the DNA TGTGCCAGCAGCTTTGCGGGACGGCCCGCAACAGATACGCAGTATTTT.

For the CDR3, the DNA is TGTGCCAGCAGTTACTCGATGGGCAGGGGCACTGAAGCTTTCTTT. It yields the protein CASSYSMGRGTEAFF. V is TRBV6-5 and J is TRBJ1-1; D possibly corresponds to TRBD1 (6 bases). CDR3 length: 15 amino acids. The V gene lost 0 bases and the J gene lost 4 bases, with 12 bases spanning the gap. Germline V gene sequence: CDR1 MNHEY, CDR2 SVGAGI.

There are a few counts of this clone. The chain joins TRBV28 to TRBJ1-1, with a tentative D call TRBD1 (5 bases). Trimming removed 3 bases at V and 5 bases at J, with 13 bases between. The germline V gene encodes CDR1 MDHEN and CDR2 SYDVKM. The CDR3 covers 14 residues. The CDR3 DNA follows: TGTGCCAGCAGTTTCGGGGGGGAGGGAACTGAAGCTTTCTTT. Its protein product is CASSFGGEGTEAFF. Full variable domain (missing parts from reference TRBV28 and TRBJ1-1): DVKVTQSSRYLVKRTGEKVFLECVQDMDHENMFWYRQDPGLGLRLIYFSYDVKMKEKGDIPEGYSVSREKKERFSLILESASTNQTSMYLCASSFGGEGTEAFFGQGTRLTVV.

There are a few counts of this clone. V is TRBV16 and J is TRBJ1-1, with TRBD1 matching 8 bases. Germline values: CDR1 KGHSY, CDR2 FQNENV. The CDR3 is 13 residues long. V shed 6 bases, J shed 6 bases, and the junction held 6 bases outside the gene matches. CDR3 in amino acids: CASSTGGYAEAFF. DNA for the CDR3: TGTGCCAGCAGTACAGGGGGATACGCTGAAGCTTTCTTT.

The rearrangement links TRBV12-3 or TRBV12-4 to TRBJ1-1, with TRBD1 matching over 11 bases. The J segment lost 5 bases and the V segment lost 8 bases, leaving 1 base of the junction unmatched. This CDR3 contains 12 residues. The CDR3: CASGQGATEAFF. Here the CDR3 DNA reads TGTGCCAGCGGACAGGGGGCAACTGAAGCTTTCTTT.

V usage is TRBV28 and J usage is TRBJ2-7, with 9 positions matching TRBD1. The CDR3 consists of 15 residues. Losses at the gene ends were 3 bases for V and 3 bases for J; bases not matched to a gene: 6. CDR1 and CDR2 (germline): MDHEN, SYDVKM. The CDR3 sequence is CASSLGTGSIYEQYF. DNA for the CDR3: TGTGCCAGCAGTTTGGGGACAGGGAGCATCTACGAGCAGTACTTC.

V usage is TRBV6-5 and J usage is TRBJ1-5; 8 bases are shared with TRBD1. The CDR3 is 13 residues long. The junction had 0 bases not matched to a gene; V was cut back by 6 bases and J by 2 bases. Germline V lookup: CDR1 MNHEY, CDR2 SVGAGI. The CDR3 spells CASRTGGNQPQHF. CDR3 in DNA: TGTGCCAGCAGGACAGGGGGCAATCAGCCCCAGCATTTT.

This CDR3 reads CASSLVRGRGYNEQFF. Here the CDR3 DNA reads TGCGCCAGCAGCTTGGTACGCGGGAGAGGTTACAATGAGCAGTTCTTC. The genes are TRBV5-1 and TRBJ2-1; 7 bases agree with TRBD2. Per the germline V gene, CDR1 is SGHRS and CDR2 is YFSETQ. This CDR3 contains 16 residues. Trimming at V came to 0 bases and at J to 4 bases, leaving 7 bases not matched to a gene.